This T cell receptor beta chain emerged from a study of blood T cell repertoires in COVID-19. Study-level background: PBMCs, B-cell-depleted T cells, or T cells provided the cDNA or gDNA that made up the material.

Per the study methods: Nucleated cell counts were estimated from reference gene primer amplification. Here immunoSEQ multiplex PCR was the method, and the copy in TCRdb shows in-frame clones only, minus some. V, J and clone size derive from that table, while D and trimming were established from the DNA sequence. The table lists 90,000 to 120,000 clones, approximately 91% of them singletons, with 4.5% to 5.5% in the top ten. Germline V CDR1 and CDR2: LGHDT, YNNKEL (reference sequence). CDR3 length equals 14 residues. The ends were cut back, 4 bases at V and 3 bases at J, with 10 bases in the middle. Sequencing was performed on peripheral blood. The chain couples TRBV3-1 (or the pseudogene TRBV3-2) to TRBJ1-3; no reliable D call. The TCR comes from a human donor in a cohort sampled during active COVID-19. The CDR3 here is CASSPQFGGNTIYF. For the CDR3, the DNA is TGTGCCAGCAGCCCTCAATTCGGTGGAAACACCATATATTTT.